These 29 T cell receptor beta chains were all obtained from the same sample, sequenced in a study of PD-1 blockade in classical Hodgkin lymphoma. The time point denotes: cycle 4 day 1 (C4D1), after five to seven weeks of nivolumab. Each of the patients experienced relapse following autologous stem cell transplantation, and their brentuximab vedotin exposure differed. Sequencing used immunoSEQ multiplex PCR; TCRdb keeps in-frame clones, though not all of them. The sample consists of roughly 20,000 clones, over 65% of them appearing once. The sequencing here drew on peripheral blood mononuclear cells (PBMCs), taken before the fourth cycle of nivolumab. These receptor sequences come from a human donor with classical Hodgkin lymphoma.

The chain combines TRBV11-1 with TRBJ2-7; weak D call: TRBD2 (6 bases). Between the trimmed V and J ends, which lost 1 base and 2 bases, there was a span of 12 bases. This CDR3 contains 15 residues. Germline V gene sequence: CDR1 SGHAT, CDR2 FQDESV (reference sequence). CDR3 protein: CASSLVASETYEQYF. The CDR3 DNA reads TGTGCCAGCAGCTTAGTGGCTAGCGAGACCTACGAGCAGTACTTC.

This clone was observed a few times. This chain uses TRBV6-6 with TRBJ2-3, with D possibly TRBD1 on 6 matching bases. CDR3 length equals 14 residues. Germline CDR1 and CDR2: MNHNY and SVGAGI (reference sequence). Trimming left V 6 bases short and J 3 bases short, with 13 bases between. The CDR3 DNA is TGTGCCAGCAGCATTAGGGGGAGTACAGATACGCAGTATTTT. It yields the protein CASSIRGSTDTQYF.

This clone was counted only a few times. The chain carries TRBV19 and TRBJ1-1; no reliable D call. This CDR3 comprises 15 residues. From germline, CDR1 is LNHDA and CDR2 SQIVND (reference sequence). V was pared by 5 bases and J by 1 base, with 14 bases between. CDR3 sequence (DNA): TGTGCCAGTAGTCCCCGCGCCCGGGGGAACACTGAAGCTTTCTTT. It encodes CASSPRARGNTEAFF.

Comments on this clone: The junction departs from germline at one end; a sequencing error may be responsible. This rearrangement joins TRBV6-4 to TRBJ2-2; D is uncertain. This CDR3 is built from 13 residues. Germline CDR1 MRHNA, CDR2 SNTAGT. CDR3 sequence: CASSDWASGELFF. The DNA for the CDR3 is TGTGCCAGCAGCGACTGGGCAAGCGGGGAGCTGTTTTTT.

The V gene is TRBV6-5, the J gene TRBJ2-1; unclear D gene. V was shortened by 2 bases and J by 0 bases, with 8 bases between the two germline ends. The germline gives CDR1 MNHEY, CDR2 SVGAGI. The CDR3 sequence is 15 residues long. CDR3 in amino acids: CASSYGRSSYNEQFF. Written as DNA, the CDR3 is TGTGCCAGCAGTTACGGGCGGAGCTCCTACAATGAGCAGTTCTTC.

This chain connects TRBV4-1 to TRBJ1-3; 7 bases match TRBD1. V dropped 4 bases and J dropped 4; count of bases not matched to a gene: 13. Germline V gene data show CDR1 as MGHRA and CDR2 as YSYEKL. The CDR3 runs to 17 residues. CDR3: CASSRGPGTASGNTIYF. The CDR3 nucleotides read TGCGCCAGCAGCCGAGGTCCCGGGACAGCTTCCGGAAACACCATATATTTT.

This chain joins TRBV25-1 and TRBJ2-7; 8 bases are shared with TRBD2. Germline CDR1 reads MGHDK; CDR2 reads SYGVNS. The ends lost 6 bases at V and 3 bases at J; junction bases unmatched: 13. This CDR3 is 16 amino acids long. The CDR3, as DNA: TGTGCCAGCAGCTTGATGGCTAGCGGGCTCGTCTACGAGCAGTACTTC. Its protein product is CASSLMASGLVYEQYF.

The chain recombines TRBV7-8 with TRBJ2-4; D could derive from TRBD1 or TRBD2 (7 bases each). This CDR3 spans 17 amino acids. Trimming left V 5 bases short and J 1 base short, with 18 bases between. CDR1 and CDR2 from the germline V gene are SGHVS and FQNEAQ. The DNA for the CDR3 is TGTGCCAGCAGCCCCCCCCGACAGGGAGGGGCCAAAAACATTCAGTACTTC. Translation: CASSPPRQGGAKNIQYF.

J is TRBJ1-1 and V is TRBV10-2; D is uncertain. The CDR3 is made up of 11 amino acids. The V end lost 7 bases, the J end lost 7 bases, and 10 bases lay between the germline ends. CDR1 and CDR2 from the germline V gene are WSHSY and SAAADI. This chain's CDR3 is CASMSTVEAFF. The CDR3 DNA is TGCGCCAGCATGTCGACGGTTGAAGCTTTCTTT.

This chain links TRBV27 with TRBJ1-4; D uncertain. V was trimmed by 5 bases and J by 2 bases, leaving 9 bases between them. The V gene's germline CDR1 is MNHEY and CDR2 SMNVEV (reference sequence). This CDR3 is built from 14 residues. CDR3 loop: CASSMWGTNEKLFF. CDR3 in DNA: TGTGCCAGCAGTATGTGGGGTACTAATGAAAAACTGTTTTTT. Based on the CDR3 plus reference TRBV27 and TRBJ1-4, the full variable domain is EAQVTQNPRYLITVTGKKLTVTCSQNMNHEYMSWYRQDPGLGLRQIYYSMNVEVTDKGDVPEGYKVSRKEKRNFPLILESPSPNQTSLYFCASSMWGTNEKLFFGSGTQLSVL.

Written as DNA, the CDR3 is TGTGCCAGCTCACCCGACAGGGAGGGTCAGCCCCAGCATTTT. Protein sequence: CASSPDREGQPQHF. The chain carries TRBV18 and TRBJ1-5; 7 bases agree with TRBD1. This CDR3 comprises 14 residues. J lost 6 bases, V lost 3 bases, and 5 bases had no gene match. Germline V gene data show CDR1 as KGHSH and CDR2 as LQKENI.

This chain connects TRBV25-1 to TRBJ1-2; no definite D call. The CDR3 covers 11 residues. V was shortened by 5 bases and J by 7 bases, with 8 bases between the two germline ends. Germline CDR1 and CDR2: MGHDK and SYGVNS. CDR3 in amino acids: CASSRGSGYTF. The CDR3 region has the DNA TGTGCCAGCAGTCGTGGTTCTGGCTACACCTTC.

The chain combines TRBV19 with TRBJ1-5; 7 positions match TRBD1. The trim removed 7 bases at V and 6 bases at J, leaving 6 bases unmatched. The CDR3 has 13 amino acids. Germline CDR1 LNHDA, CDR2 SQIVND (reference sequence). This CDR3 reads CASKGAGGQPQHF. Written as DNA, the CDR3 is TGTGCCAGTAAGGGGGCAGGGGGTCAGCCCCAGCATTTT.

The chain carries TRBV19 and TRBJ1-2; maybe TRBD1 (5 bases). This CDR3 spans 13 amino acids. Germline V gene sequence: CDR1 LNHDA, CDR2 SQIVND (reference sequence). V lost 1 base and J 2 bases, leaving 5 bases between the germline ends. Here the CDR3 reads CASSIGTNYGYTF. CDR3 bases: TGTGCCAGTAGTATAGGGACAAACTATGGCTACACCTTC.

The V and J genes are TRBV2 and TRBJ2-7; TRBD1 agrees at 7 bases. Germline V lookup: CDR1 SNHLY, CDR2 FYNNEI. CDR3 length: 14 residues. The V gene end was trimmed by 3 bases and the J gene end by 2 bases; junction bases not matched to a gene: 4. The CDR3 region is CASSDRDRAYEQYF. CDR3 in DNA: TGTGCCAGCAGTGACCGGGACAGAGCCTACGAGCAGTACTTC.

The DNA for the CDR3 is TGTGCCAGCAGCCGGACAGGCCCCTACGAGCAGTACTTC. Its protein product is CASSRTGPYEQYF. V and J are TRBV2 and TRBJ2-7, with 7 positions matching TRBD1. This CDR3 has 13 residues. With 6 bases clipped from V and 2 bases from J, the junction kept 4 bases outside the gene matches. Germline V gives CDR1 SNHLY, CDR2 FYNNEI.

The rearrangement uses TRBV18 and TRBJ2-3; D is undetermined. The V gene's germline CDR1 is KGHSH and CDR2 LQKENI. The CDR3 is 14 amino acids. Trimming took off 1 base at V and 4 bases at J, with 9 bases between the two ends. CDR3 bases: TGTGCCAGCTCACCACGCGCCCTCCCAGATACGCAGTATTTT. Amino acids: CASSPRALPDTQYF.

The CDR3 protein is CAWSQGWTSGINTGELFF. The CDR3 nucleotides read TGTGCCTGGAGTCAAGGGTGGACTAGCGGAATTAACACCGGGGAGCTGTTTTTT. This sequence joins TRBV30 and TRBJ2-2; 10 positions match TRBD2. Germline V gene sequence: CDR1 GTSNPN, CDR2 SVGIG (reference sequence). Trimming removed 2 bases from V and 2 bases from J; junction bases left unmatched: 11. The CDR3 runs 18 residues.

A few counts support this clone. The J gene is TRBJ1-1, the V gene TRBV6-1, with D unclear. V shed 4 bases and J shed 2 bases, with 11 bases lying between them. The germline CDR1 and CDR2 sequences are MNHNS and SASEGT. This CDR3 has 14 residues. The CDR3 coding sequence is TGTGCCAGCAGTGGGGTTAAAAGCAACACTGAAGCTTTCTTT. Amino acid sequence: CASSGVKSNTEAFF.

This chain connects TRBV9 to TRBJ2-1; 11 nucleotides align to TRBD2. The CDR3 totals 16 residues. The V gene's germline CDR1 is SGDLS and CDR2 YYNGEE. Trimming at V came to 4 bases and at J to 9 bases, leaving 12 bases not matched to a gene. CDR3 sequence: CASSRGTSGRGGEQFF. The CDR3 DNA sequence: TGTGCCAGCAGCAGGGGGACTAGCGGCCGAGGGGGTGAGCAGTTCTTC. Filled out from reference TRBV9 and TRBJ2-1, the complete variable domain reads DSGVTQTPKHLITATGQRVTLRCSPRSGDLSVYWYQQSLDQGLQFLIQYYNGEERAKGNILERFSAQQFPDLHSELNLSSLELGDSALYFCASSRGTSGRGGEQFFGPGTRLTVL.

This chain uses TRBV4-1 with TRBJ1-6, with TRBD1 as a possible D gene (5 bases). The CDR3 is 14 amino acids. V lost 4 bases and J lost 10, with 14 bases in between. CDR1 MGHRA and CDR2 YSYEKL come from the germline V gene. The CDR3 sequence: CASSPRDPQSPLHF. CDR3 DNA: TGCGCCAGCAGCCCCCGGGACCCCCAGTCACCCCTCCACTTT.

V and J are TRBV2 and TRBJ1-5; 7 positions agree with TRBD1. The V and J ends lost 3 bases and 7 bases, in that order; junction bases with no gene match: 3. From germline, CDR1 is SNHLY and CDR2 FYNNEI. The CDR3 is 13 residues long. For the CDR3, the DNA is TGTGCCAGCAGTGAGAGGGGGCGACAGCCCCAGCATTTT. Amino acids: CASSERGRQPQHF. Based on the CDR3 plus reference TRBV2 and TRBJ1-5, the full variable domain is EPEVTQTPSHQVTQMGQEVILRCVPISNHLYFYWYRQILGQKVEFLVSFYNNEISEKSEIFDDQFSVERPDGSNFTLKIRSTKLEDSAMYFCASSERGRQPQHFGDGTRLSIL.

The CDR3 spells CASSPVLQGRYNEQFF. CDR3 DNA sequence: TGCGCCAGCAGTCCCGTTCTCCAGGGGAGGTACAATGAGCAGTTCTTC. The chain uses TRBV10-2 and TRBJ2-1; D is perhaps TRBD1 or TRBD2 (6 bases each). V lost 5 bases, J lost 4 bases, and 18 bases lay in between. Germline V CDR1 and CDR2: WSHSY, SAAADI. The CDR3 sequence is 16 residues long.

This chain connects TRBV14 to TRBJ2-7; D uncertain. The V gene's germline CDR1 is SGHDN and CDR2 FVKESK. V was cut by 3 bases and J by 2 bases, with 8 bases left in between. This CDR3 region has 13 residues. In nucleotides, the CDR3 is TGTGCCAGCAGCCATGGGCTGACCTACGAGCAGTACTTC. Translating it yields CASSHGLTYEQYF.

The V gene is TRBV2, the J gene TRBJ1-4; possibly TRBD1 for D (5 bases). The CDR3 runs 13 residues. V lost 8 bases, J lost 8 bases, and 15 bases lay in between. Germline lookup yields CDR1 SNHLY and CDR2 FYNNEI. CDR3: CASDRDRGEKLFF. The CDR3 coding sequence is TGTGCCAGCGACCGGGACCGAGGGGAAAAACTGTTTTTT.

The chain carries TRBV6-5 and TRBJ2-1; 7 bases are shared with TRBD2. The CDR3 is 15 amino acids. V shed 0 bases and J 3 bases; nucleotides not matched to a gene: 2. Per the germline V gene, CDR1 is MNHEY and CDR2 is SVGAGI. In DNA, the CDR3 is TGTGCCAGCAGTTACTCTGGGGGGGTCTACAATGAGCAGTTCTTC. It yields the protein CASSYSGGVYNEQFF.

The rearrangement joins TRBV5-1 to TRBJ2-5, with TRBD2 as a possible D gene (6 bases). Judging by the DNA end, TRBJ2-7 fits better; the J call may be wrong. Germline V CDR1 and CDR2: SGHRS, YFSETQ. The CDR3 is 14 residues long. The CDR3 coding sequence is TGCGCCAGCAGCAGGGAGGTTTTTGGATACGAGCAGTACTTC. Translation gives CASSREVFGYEQYF.

This chain links TRBV7-2 with TRBJ2-1; 10 bases match TRBD2. The CDR3 has 16 residues. Germline-derived CDR1 and CDR2 are SGHTA and FQGNSA. Unmatched junction bases numbered 7, after V lost 1 base and J lost 7 bases. CDR3 sequence reads: CASSLVAGGRGNEQFF. In nucleotides, the CDR3 is TGTGCCAGCAGCTTAGTAGCGGGAGGCCGTGGGAATGAGCAGTTCTTC.

The V gene is TRBV7-6, the J gene TRBJ2-1; 10 positions agree with TRBD1. CDR3 size: 16 residues. Germline CDR1 and CDR2: SGHVS and FNYEAQ. Trimming removed 3 bases from V and 2 bases from J; junction bases left unmatched: 4. This CDR3 is CASSLGTGVPYNEQFF. The CDR3 DNA is TGTGCCAGCAGCTTGGGGACAGGGGTTCCCTACAATGAGCAGTTCTTC.